The 9 T cell receptor beta chains given below trace back to one sample, sequenced in a study of a mutant IDH1 vaccine in newly diagnosed glioma. As to time point: baseline, week 1 (first vaccination visit). As to treatment: pre-vaccination baseline after standard-of-care therapy. The data were produced by immunoSEQ multiplex PCR, yet TCRdb's version contains in-frame clones alone and is incomplete. The sample has some 100,000 clones, around 82% seen once. The sample here was PBMCs, taken from a glioma patient treated with radiotherapy, temozolomide or both. Receptor source: a woman in her forties or fifties with glioma.

The rearrangement joins TRBV4-1 to TRBJ1-2; tentative D call: TRBD1 (5 bases). Germline loops: CDR1 MGHRA, CDR2 YSYEKL. CDR3 length: 16 residues. V lost 3 bases and J lost 4, with 18 bases in between. The CDR3 spells CASSHLKVPGGYGYTF. DNA of the CDR3: TGCGCCAGCAGCCATCTCAAGGTCCCGGGGGGCTATGGCTACACCTTC.

This chain joins TRBV9 and TRBJ2-7; tentative D call: TRBD1 (7 bases). Germline lookup yields CDR1 SGDLS and CDR2 YYNGEE. The CDR3 spans 14 residues. V was trimmed by 4 bases and J by 2 bases, leaving 13 bases between them. The DNA for the CDR3 is TGTGCCAGCAGCCCAGGGGGGTTTACCTACGAGCAGTACTTC. This gives the protein CASSPGGFTYEQYF.

The chain links TRBV7-2 to TRBJ1-1; D possibly corresponds to TRBD1 (6 bases). V was pared by 7 bases and J by 5 bases, with 17 bases between. Germline CDR1 reads SGHTA; CDR2 reads FQGNSA. This CDR3 has 14 residues. CDR3 loop: CASTVGRGRTEAFF. In nucleotides, the CDR3 is TGTGCCAGCACCGTTGGTCGGGGGCGGACTGAAGCTTTCTTT. The entire variable domain, with the rest obtained from reference TRBV7-2 and TRBJ1-1, is as follows: GAGVSQSPSNKVTEKGKDVELRCDPISGHTALYWYRQSLGQGLEFLIYFQGNSAPDKSGLPSDRFSAERTGGSVSTLTIQRTQQEDSAVYLCASTVGRGRTEAFFGQGTRLTVV.

This sequence joins TRBV27 and TRBJ2-2; 12 bases line up with TRBD1. The CDR3 has 16 amino acids. Trimming cost V 8 bases and J 7 bases; bases outside gene matches: 11. Germline CDR1 reads MNHEY; CDR2 reads SMNVEV (reference sequence). The CDR3 spells CASALRDRGLGGELFF. The DNA of the CDR3 is TGTGCCAGCGCTCTTCGGGACAGGGGGCTTGGCGGGGAGCTGTTTTTT.

The CDR3 bases are TGTGCCAGCAGACATGGGACGGACAATCAGCCCCAGCATTTT. This codes for CASRHGTDNQPQHF. This chain connects TRBV6-6 to TRBJ1-5; D might be TRBD1 (5 bases). The CDR3 length is 14 residues. Looked up from germline, CDR1 is MNHNY and CDR2 is SVGAGI (reference sequence). V lost 6 bases to trimming and J lost 3 bases, with 12 bases between them.

The genes are TRBV7-2 and TRBJ2-7, with D possibly called TRBD1 or TRBD2 (5 bases each). The CDR3 is 14 amino acids. Germline CDR1 is SGHTA and CDR2 is FQGNSA. The V and J ends lost 1 base and 1 base respectively, with 8 bases between them. The CDR3 loop reads CASSLVGTSYEQYF. Here the CDR3 DNA reads TGTGCCAGCAGCTTAGTAGGGACGTCCTACGAGCAGTACTTC.

The chain employs TRBV6-4 and TRBJ2-1; possibly TRBD1 for D (5 bases). Trimming left V 1 base short and J 5 bases short, with 12 bases between. This CDR3 is 15 amino acids long. Per germline, CDR1 MRHNA and CDR2 SNTAGT. CDR3 nucleotide sequence: TGTGCCAGCAGTGACTATGGGGCCGGCCACAATGAGCAGTTCTTC. Its translation is CASSDYGAGHNEQFF.

The chain uses TRBV4-2 and TRBJ2-3; 10 bases agree with TRBD1. Germline-derived CDR1 and CDR2 are LGHNA and YNFKEQ. The ends lost 2 bases at V and 2 bases at J; junction bases unmatched: 4. The CDR3 has 16 residues. The CDR3 loop is CASSQSDRGFTDTQYF. Written as DNA, the CDR3 is TGTGCCAGCAGCCAATCGGACAGGGGGTTCACAGATACGCAGTATTTT.

This chain uses TRBV19 with TRBJ1-1; no clear D gene. The CDR3 consists of 14 residues. Per germline, CDR1 LNHDA and CDR2 SQIVND (reference sequence). The V end was cut by 3 bases, the J end by 5 bases, with 13 bases between. CDR3 coding DNA: TGTGCCAGTAGTATTATAGACCGAGATACTGAAGCTTTCTTT. Encoded protein: CASSIIDRDTEAFF.